One sample yielded the 11 T cell receptor beta chains listed below, sequenced in a study of cytomegalovirus exposure and HLA in healthy donors. This PCR relied on a set of 60 Vbeta primers and 13 Jbeta primers. Using immunoSEQ multiplex PCR, the repertoire was profiled, and TCRdb retains in-frame clones only, with some absent. The profile shows over 140,000 clones, just under 85% of them singletons. The specimen was PBMCs. These receptors all stem from a man in his thirties or forties in good health and CMV-seropositive.

The CDR3 sequence: CASSFLQGYEQYF. The CDR3 region has the DNA TGCGCCAGCAGCTTCTTACAGGGGTACGAGCAGTACTTC. The chain couples TRBV5-1 to TRBJ2-7; 7 positions agree with TRBD1. Trimming cost V 2 bases and J 4 bases; bases outside gene matches: 3. Germline V gives CDR1 SGHRS, CDR2 YFSETQ. This CDR3 spans 13 amino acids.

The rearrangement links TRBV7-7 to TRBJ2-1, with TRBD2 matching over 13 bases. The CDR3 extends over 15 amino acids. Germline V gene data show CDR1 as SSHAT and CDR2 as FNYEAQ (reference sequence). Trimming at V came to 6 bases and at J to 6 bases, leaving 5 bases not matched to a gene. The CDR3 DNA reads as TGTGCCAGCAGTCCCGGGACTAGCGGGACCAATGAGCAGTTCTTC. It encodes CASSPGTSGTNEQFF.

This clone was seen only a few times. This sequence joins TRBV7-9 and TRBJ2-7; no definite D call. Looked up from germline, CDR1 is SEHNR and CDR2 is FQNEAQ (reference sequence). Trimming left V 1 base short and J 2 bases short, with 12 bases between. CDR3 length: 15 residues. The CDR3 DNA follows: TGTGCCAGCAGCTTAGTTGTCTTGGAGCCCTACGAGCAGTACTTC. Translating gives CASSLVVLEPYEQYF. The full variable domain, rest sourced from reference TRBV7-9 and TRBJ2-7, is DTGVSQNPRHKITKRGQNVTFRCDPISEHNRLYWYRQTLGQGPEFLTYFQNEAQLEKSRLLSDRFSAERPKGSFSTLEIQRTEQGDSAMYLCASSLVVLEPYEQYFGPGTRLTVT.

This chain connects TRBV5-1 to TRBJ2-2; 7 bases map to TRBD1. CDR3 length: 15 amino acids. Germline CDR1 reads SGHRS; CDR2 reads YFSETQ. With 0 bases clipped from V and 3 bases from J, the junction kept 2 bases outside the gene matches. This CDR3 reads CASSLGDSYTGELFF. CDR3 in DNA: TGCGCCAGCAGCTTGGGGGACAGTTACACCGGGGAGCTGTTTTTT.

This sequence joins TRBV5-1 and TRBJ2-1; 7 nucleotides match TRBD2. Trimming took 9 bases from V and 8 from J; bases not matched to a gene: 17. This CDR3 has 15 amino acids. Germline V gene data show CDR1 as SGHRS and CDR2 as YFSETQ. CDR3: CATKAGPSAPHEQFF. In DNA form, the CDR3 reads TGCGCCACCAAAGCGGGACCCTCCGCCCCCCATGAGCAGTTCTTC.

V and J are TRBV2 and TRBJ1-2; 7 positions agree with TRBD1. Germline V lookup: CDR1 SNHLY, CDR2 FYNNEI. Trimming took 5 bases from V and 7 from J; bases not matched to a gene: 7. This CDR3 has 13 amino acids. The CDR3 here is CASSIQGQGGYTF. CDR3 bases: TGTGCCAGCAGTATACAGGGGCAGGGTGGCTACACCTTC.

V usage is TRBV19 and J usage is TRBJ2-3, with TRBD2 matching over 12 bases. The CDR3 is 17 amino acids. Germline CDR1 is LNHDA and CDR2 is SQIVND (reference sequence). V shed 1 base and J 2 bases; nucleotides not matched to a gene: 4. The CDR3 is CASSIARTSGDTDTQYF. In DNA, the CDR3 is TGTGCCAGTAGTATAGCTCGGACTAGCGGGGACACAGATACGCAGTATTTT.

V is TRBV7-9 and J is TRBJ2-2; no definite D call. The CDR3 extends over 15 amino acids. V lost 5 bases, J lost 4 bases, and 14 bases lay in between. Germline lookup yields CDR1 SEHNR and CDR2 FQNEAQ (reference sequence). The DNA for the CDR3 is TGTGCCAGCAGCCCCGTTCAGGCCTCCACCGGGGAGCTGTTTTTT. Translating gives CASSPVQASTGELFF.

V and J are TRBV7-3 and TRBJ2-3; 9 positions match TRBD2. The CDR3 is 17 residues long. Germline V gene lookup returns CDR1 SGHTA and CDR2 FQGTGA. V lost 2 bases and J lost 5; bases outside the gene matches: 11. The CDR3 nucleotides read TGTGCCAGCAGCTTACAGTCAGCGGGAGGAAAGGGAGATACGCAGTATTTT. Its protein product is CASSLQSAGGKGDTQYF. Variable domain in full (rest from reference TRBV7-3 and TRBJ2-3): GAGVSQTPSNKVTEKGKYVELRCDPISGHTALYWYRQSLGQGPEFLIYFQGTGAADDSGLPNDRFFAVRPEGSVSTLKIQRTERGDSAVYLCASSLQSAGGKGDTQYFGPGTRLTVL.

In regard to this clone: Mismatch with germline at one junction end may stem from a read error. The chain combines TRBV2 with TRBJ2-5, with 13 nucleotides matching TRBD2. Germline-derived CDR1 and CDR2 are SNHLY and FYNNEI. The CDR3 is 15 residues long. CDR3 DNA sequence: TGTGCCAGCAGAGAAGGGACTAGCGGGGAAGAGACCCAGTACTTC. The encoded protein is CASREGTSGEETQYF.

The V and J genes are TRBV6-1 and TRBJ1-5; 7 bases are shared with TRBD1. The germline V gene has CDR1 MNHNS and CDR2 SASEGT. The V and J ends lost 0 bases and 4 bases, in that order; junction bases with no gene match: 6. This CDR3 spans 16 amino acids. CDR3 loop: CASSEARRTGNQPQHF. CDR3 bases: TGTGCCAGCAGTGAAGCCAGGAGGACAGGAAATCAGCCCCAGCATTTT.